The present TCR beta chain was sequenced within a study of blood T cells in healthy people across ages. Healthy Russian Caucasian donors spanned ages about 6 to 95 years. Combining a sample-barcoded 5' primer with a J-beta primer mix, a second PCR ran for roughly 6 to 12 cycles. TCRdb re-analysed the 5' RACE reads in MiXCR, keeping a single row per CDR3 protein. Here the sample spans hundreds of thousands of distinct CDR3 sequences, more than 20% being singletons. This clonotype occurred once. This same sample was also part of a study on T cells of mothers and their children.

What was sequenced was blood. The clonotype was recovered from a boy between 5 and 17 years old in good health.

The DNA of the CDR3 is TGTGCCGGCTATCACAGGGCGCCGGGTGGCTACACCTTC. Translation gives CAGYHRAPGGYTF. This chain connects TRBV6-4 to TRBJ1-2; possibly TRBD1 for D (6 bases). Between the trimmed V and J ends, which lost 11 bases and 7 bases, there was a span of 20 bases. This CDR3 comprises 13 residues. Germline V gene sequence: CDR1 MRHNA, CDR2 SNTAGT.